These 21 T cell receptor beta chains were sequenced from one sample in a study of technical replicates of blood from a few donors. Only in-frame clones appear in the TCRdb table, and some are missing; sequencing was by immunoSEQ multiplex PCR. The sample records some 67,000 clones, roughly 98% being singletons. The material sequenced was T cells isolated from PBMCs. The source is a human donor in good health.

The J gene is TRBJ2-3, the V gene TRBV6-5, with TRBD1 as a possible D gene (5 bases). Germline V gene data show CDR1 as MNHEY and CDR2 as SVGAGI. The ends were cut back, 0 bases at V and 2 bases at J, with 9 bases in the middle. This CDR3 region has 15 residues. CDR3 sequence (DNA): TGTGCCAGCAGTTACTCGGGGCAGTACACAGATACGCAGTATTTT. Translating it yields CASSYSGQYTDTQYF.

This clone was seen only once. V gene TRBV28 combines with J gene TRBJ1-3; TRBD1 aligns across 7 bases. Trimming cost V 6 bases and J 0 bases; bases outside gene matches: 5. Germline assignment: CDR1 MDHEN and CDR2 SYDVKM. This CDR3 is built from 15 residues. The CDR3 nucleotides read TGTGCCAGCAGAACGACAGGGCGCTCTGGAAACACCATATATTTT. Protein sequence: CASRTTGRSGNTIYF.

The gene calls are TRBV2 and TRBJ2-7, with 14 bases aligning to TRBD2. Germline CDR1 is SNHLY and CDR2 is FYNNEI. The CDR3 is 14 residues long. J gave up 6 bases and V 7 bases, and 5 bases lay outside the gene matches. The CDR3 reads CASTAGTSGGEQYF. CDR3 in DNA: TGTGCCAGCACCGCCGGGACTAGCGGGGGCGAGCAGTACTTC.

V usage is TRBV18 and J usage is TRBJ2-7; 8 positions agree with TRBD2. Germline V gene sequence: CDR1 KGHSH, CDR2 LQKENI. Trimming took 3 bases from V and 3 from J; bases not matched to a gene: 1. The CDR3 runs 13 residues. CDR3 in amino acids: CASSPTSVYEQYF. Here the CDR3 DNA reads TGTGCCAGCTCACCGACTAGCGTCTACGAGCAGTACTTC.

CDR3 coding DNA: TGCGCCAGCAGCCAAGATACAGAATATCAGCCCCAGCATTTT. Translated: CASSQDTEYQPQHF. The chain recombines TRBV4-1 with TRBJ1-5; unclear D gene. The V gene's germline CDR1 is MGHRA and CDR2 YSYEKL. Trimming shortened V by 0 bases and J by 5 bases, and 8 bases separated the two germline ends. CDR3 length: 14 amino acids.

V is TRBV5-1 and J is TRBJ2-6; weak D call: TRBD1 (5 bases). Germline V gene lookup returns CDR1 SGHRS and CDR2 YFSETQ. Trimming took 4 bases from V and 5 from J, leaving 10 bases between them. This CDR3 is 14 amino acids long. CDR3 amino acids: CASSPQGRANVLTF. In DNA form, the CDR3 reads TGCGCCAGCAGCCCCCAGGGCAGGGCCAACGTCCTGACTTTC. The full variable domain, rest sourced from reference TRBV5-1 and TRBJ2-6, is KAGVTQTPRYLIKTRGQQVTLSCSPISGHRSVSWYQQTPGQGLQFLFEYFSETQRNKGNFPGRFSGRQFSNSRSEMNVSTLELGDSALYLCASSPQGRANVLTFGAGSRLTVL.

The rearrangement links TRBV30 to TRBJ1-2, with D unclear. This CDR3 comprises 13 residues. The germline gives CDR1 GTSNPN, CDR2 SVGIG (reference sequence). V lost 1 base and J 8 bases, leaving 14 bases between the germline ends. The CDR3, as DNA: TGTGCCTGGAGTGAAACCGACGCGGGGGGCTACACCTTC. This gives the protein CAWSETDAGGYTF.

This clone was observed once. The gene calls are TRBV11-3 and TRBJ1-1; no reliable D call. The V end lost 5 bases, the J end lost 2 bases, and 12 bases lay between the germline ends. Germline CDR1 is SGHNT and CDR2 is YENEEA. CDR3 length: 14 residues. DNA of the CDR3: TGTGCCAGCAGCCTCGTAGAACTTAACACTGAAGCTTTCTTT. Translated, it gives CASSLVELNTEAFF. Complete variable domain (other parts from reference TRBV11-3 and TRBJ1-1): EAGVVQSPRYKIIEKKQPVAFWCNPISGHNTLYWYLQNLGQGPELLIRYENEEAVDDSQLPKDRFSAERLKGVDSTLKIQPAELGDSAVYLCASSLVELNTEAFFGQGTRLTVV.

This clone was observed once. The chain combines TRBV29-1 with TRBJ1-2, with D hard to call. CDR1 is SQVTM, CDR2 ANQGSEA, per germline. The CDR3 contains 15 residues. The V end was cut by 3 bases, the J end by 2 bases, with 16 bases between. The CDR3 is CSVDSAGWPNYGYTF. The CDR3 nucleotides are TGCAGCGTTGACTCGGCAGGATGGCCGAACTATGGCTACACCTTC.

The V call is TRBV19, the J call TRBJ1-2; 9 positions agree with TRBD1. CDR3 length equals 16 residues. CDR1 is LNHDA and CDR2 is SQIVND in the germline V gene (reference sequence). V shed 3 bases and J 4 bases; nucleotides not matched to a gene: 9. CDR3 nucleotide sequence: TGTGCCAGTAGTATTGTCCCGGGACAGGGCTCCTATGGCTACACCTTC. This gives the protein CASSIVPGQGSYGYTF.

The genes are TRBV4-1 and TRBJ1-2; TRBD1 matches at 11 bases. Germline V gene lookup returns CDR1 MGHRA and CDR2 YSYEKL. V lost 1 base, J lost 4 bases, and 5 bases stayed unmatched. This CDR3 region has 16 residues. The CDR3 region has the DNA TGCGCCAGCAGCCAAGGGACAGGGGGCGCCGGCTATGGCTACACCTTC. Translation: CASSQGTGGAGYGYTF.

V usage is TRBV28 and J usage is TRBJ1-4, with D hard to call. Trimming removed 7 bases from V and 3 bases from J, with 21 bases in between. The CDR3 is 17 amino acids. Germline V gene sequence: CDR1 MDHEN, CDR2 SYDVKM. Here the CDR3 reads CASISLVERFANEKLFF. CDR3 nucleotides: TGTGCCAGCATCTCACTAGTGGAGAGGTTTGCTAATGAAAAACTGTTTTTT. Filled out from reference TRBV28 and TRBJ1-4, the complete variable domain reads DVKVTQSSRYLVKRTGEKVFLECVQDMDHENMFWYRQDPGLGLRLIYFSYDVKMKEKGDIPEGYSVSREKKERFSLILESASTNQTSMYLCASISLVERFANEKLFFGSGTQLSVL.

This sequence joins TRBV30 and TRBJ1-1; 8 nucleotides match TRBD1. The CDR3 sequence is 14 residues long. After removal of 1 base from V and 7 bases from J, the junction contained 8 bases not matched to a gene. Germline V gene data show CDR1 as GTSNPN and CDR2 as SVGIG (reference sequence). In DNA form, the CDR3 reads TGTGCCTGGAGTGGTATGGGACAGGTCTATGAAGCTTTCTTT. Translation: CAWSGMGQVYEAFF.

This clone was picked up one time. The V gene is TRBV9, the J gene TRBJ2-5; D might be TRBD2 (5 bases). Germline CDR1 SGDLS, CDR2 YYNGEE. This CDR3 is built from 13 residues. The V end was cut by 0 bases, the J end by 5 bases, with 8 bases between. The CDR3 here is CASSVGGEETQYF. The DNA for the CDR3 is TGTGCCAGCAGCGTAGGTGGGGAGGAGACCCAGTACTTC.

The V gene is TRBV29-1, the J gene TRBJ2-7; 8 bases map to TRBD2. V shed 3 bases and J 2 bases; nucleotides not matched to a gene: 9. The CDR3 has 15 amino acids. CDR1 is SQVTM and CDR2 is ANQGSEA in the germline V gene. The CDR3 DNA follows: TGCAGCGTTGAGGAGGATAGCGGGAACACCTACGAGCAGTACTTC. Translation gives CSVEEDSGNTYEQYF.

The chain uses TRBV7-6 and TRBJ2-5; TRBD1 aligns across 8 bases. The CDR3 covers 15 residues. The junction had 3 bases not matched to a gene; V was cut back by 1 base and J by 2 bases. The germline CDR1 and CDR2 sequences are SGHVS and FNYEAQ. CDR3 sequence: CASSLGQGRQETQYF. The CDR3 bases are TGTGCCAGCAGCTTAGGACAGGGGAGGCAAGAGACCCAGTACTTC.

The chain recombines TRBV6-1 with TRBJ2-2; 7 bases match TRBD1. The CDR3 is 18 residues long. Germline-derived CDR1 and CDR2 are MNHNS and SASEGT. V dropped 3 bases and J dropped 2; count of bases not matched to a gene: 12. The CDR3 loop is CASSDRWAGTVNTGELFF. The DNA for the CDR3 is TGTGCCAGCAGTGATCGATGGGCTGGGACAGTAAACACCGGGGAGCTGTTTTTT.

The rearrangement joins TRBV11-3 to TRBJ2-2; 8 bases map to TRBD2. Trimming removed 5 bases from V and 1 base from J; junction bases left unmatched: 9. CDR1 is SGHNT, CDR2 YENEEA, per germline. CDR3 length: 17 amino acids. The CDR3 DNA is TGTGCCAGCAGCCCAAGCGGGGGACTGAGGAACACCGGGGAGCTGTTTTTT. This gives the protein CASSPSGGLRNTGELFF.

The chain uses TRBV6-1 and TRBJ1-1; maybe TRBD1 (5 bases). Per the germline V gene, CDR1 is MNHNS and CDR2 is SASEGT. V dropped 0 bases and J dropped 5 bases, with 13 bases sitting between them. The CDR3 covers 15 residues. CDR3: CASSEAEGTRTEAFF. CDR3 in DNA: TGTGCCAGCAGTGAAGCGGAGGGGACTCGGACTGAAGCTTTCTTT.

The chain links TRBV6-1 to TRBJ1-1; D may be TRBD1 (6 bases). Looked up from germline, CDR1 is MNHNS and CDR2 is SASEGT. Deletions cut 5 bases from V and 7 bases from J, with 14 bases between. The CDR3 loop spans 13 amino acids. The CDR3: CASSLQGGREAFF. The CDR3 nucleotides read TGTGCCAGCAGTCTACAGGGAGGGCGTGAAGCTTTCTTT.

The gene calls are TRBV18 and TRBJ2-1, with D uncertain. This CDR3 contains 11 residues. V lost 3 bases to trimming and J lost 8 bases, with 5 bases between them. Looked up from germline, CDR1 is KGHSH and CDR2 is LQKENI. The DNA for the CDR3 is TGTGCCAGCTCACCCCTAGATGAGCAGTTCTTC. Translated, it gives CASSPLDEQFF.